The entry that follows covers one T cell receptor (beta chain) sequence. Antigen unknown. The method was immunoSEQ multiplex PCR; TCRdb's version includes in-frame clones alone and lacks a portion of them. The table has about 380,000 clones, just over 95% seen once; the top ten hold more than 0.3%. This record comes from a study of shared clonotypes between healthy human individuals. Study as a whole: Contributing individuals were a couple of females and three males aged 18 to 49. Study results and caveats: Memory subsets had estimated richness that was generally smaller than that of naive subsets. Across a handful of donors, naive CD4 shared roughly 5%, naive CD8 under 4%, memory CD4 over 2%, memory CD8 around 0.42%.

CDR1 is MDHEN and CDR2 is SYDVKM in the germline V gene. V shed 3 bases and J shed 4 bases, with 9 bases lying between them. CDR3 length: 14 amino acids. The J gene is TRBJ1-4, the V gene TRBV28; no clear D gene. Input material: memory CD8+ T cells sorted from blood. Subset meaning: CD45RO+ cells pooled with CCR7-negative TemRA cells. This TCR was sampled from a man younger than 40 in good health. CDR3 DNA sequence: TGTGCCAGCAGTTTTAGGACGGTTAATGAAAAACTGTTTTTT. This translates into CASSFRTVNEKLFF. Full variable domain (rest looked up from reference TRBV28 and TRBJ1-4): DVKVTQSSRYLVKRTGEKVFLECVQDMDHENMFWYRQDPGLGLRLIYFSYDVKMKEKGDIPEGYSVSREKKERFSLILESASTNQTSMYLCASSFRTVNEKLFFGSGTQLSVL.